This T cell receptor beta chain came from a study of CD8 T cells in Susac syndrome. The CDR3 consists of 16 residues. Germline lookup yields CDR1 MGHRA and CDR2 YSYEKL. Deletions cut 0 bases from V and 6 bases from J, with 17 bases between. Reverse transcription of about 0.45 to 1 ug RNA was performed with random hexamers. Each CDR3 protein gets one entry after TCRdb re-called the immunoSEQ multiplex PCR reads with MiXCR. The sample includes some 150,000 distinct CDR3 sequences, around 95% seen only once; the top ten take around 0.08%. The chain employs TRBV4-1 and TRBJ2-5; D may match TRBD1 or TRBD2 (6 bases each). The clonotype was recovered from a human donor with Susac syndrome. Sequenced input: CD4+ T cells from PBMCs. The CDR3 coding sequence is TGCGCCAGCAGCCAAGATCCTCTGCAGGGGAGGAAGACCCAGTACTTC. Residues: CASSQDPLQGRKTQYF.